This T cell receptor (beta chain) was observed in a study of beta chain features in type 1 diabetes (dated by TCRdb to the late 2010s). About the investigation overall: Mean age, gender distribution, total cell number and subset yield did not differ between patients and healthy donors. A total of under 140,000,000 sorted cells were examined across all samples, and the number of cells per subset was strongly correlated with RNA yield. The study compared TCRB repertoires of sorted circulating CD4+ T cell subsets between recently diagnosed type 1 diabetes patients and matched healthy donors. Naive and central memory subsets were obtained from all 28 donors, but regulatory and stem cell-like memory subsets were isolated from only 8 patients and roughly eight healthy donors.

V was cut back by 3 bases and J by 4 bases, leaving a gap of 11 bases between them. Counted from cysteine to phenylalanine, this CDR3 has 14 amino acids. The sequence is cut down to CDR3 DNA, 42 bases in frame from base 1. Based on the germline V gene, the CDR1 and CDR2 sequences are SGDLS and YYNGEE. A single peripheral blood draw of about 116 mL on average was collected from each donor into heparinised tubes. A BD FACSAria II was used to sort naive, central memory, regulatory and stem cell-like memory CD4+ T cells with a panel that included CD45RO, CCR7, CD25, CD127, CD95 and CD27. A purity above 95% was achieved for all sorted populations. PBMCs were separated immediately by Lymphoprep density gradient centrifugation and were stained directly, without being cultured. So that batch effects would be minimized, each experiment stained and sorted samples in pairs, pairing one healthy donor with one patient.

On the study overall, not on this receptor specifically: Because small numbers of individuals were included in the HLA sub-analyses, any influence of HLA type on TCRB rearrangement was left unresolved. Because cDNA rather than genomic DNA was sequenced, highly expressing activated cells could have been over-represented, although no difference in activation and CD3 levels was found between groups. Naive, central memory and regulatory TCRB repertoires appeared to be more similar among patients than among healthy donors. Patients with type 1 diabetes made fewer insertions and deleted more nucleotides at VDJ recombination sites, implying thymic rearrangement abnormalities. Type 1 diabetes patients showed a moderate but significant shortening of TCRB CDR3 length in all four CD4+ subsets. Shorter templates might be favored by PCR, yet because patient and control samples were amplified and corrected together, any such skew would affect both groups equally.

The sample holds a few counts of this clone. Its antigen is currently not known. Nothing much larger sits one base from this clone, and base qualities are not available. The entire amount of isolated RNA was reverse transcribed using the High Capacity cDNA Reverse Transcription Kit, so the sequenced TCRB transcripts were expressed ones. Naive, central memory and regulatory T cell samples underwent deep immunoSEQ sequencing, averaging approximately 3.3 million total reads per sample. Sorted cells were lysed in RLT buffer, and RNA was extracted using DNase-treated RNeasy Micro or Mini kits according to cell number. Each cell subset was processed separately to prevent cross-contamination, with patient and healthy donor samples processed together. TCRB sequences were amplified from cDNA with the immunoSEQ multiplex PCR, producing 87-bp fragments spanning the CDR3 region. Amplicons were sequenced on the Illumina HiSeq platform. Concerning the study's data processing: Synthetic template baselines were used to correct PCR bias computationally, reads within Hamming distance 2 were collapsed, and singletons that could not be merged were discarded. By aligning reads against IMGT, V, D and J genes, CDR3 length, and insertions or deletions at six rearrangement sites were assigned. Within each subset, clonotype counts were normalized to the number of sorted cells before true diversity and Gini coefficients were calculated with the tcR R package. Repertoire sharing was quantified using the overlap coefficient calculated on TCRB nucleotide sequences. TCRdb limited this immuneACCESS table to in-frame rearrangements with V and J called. A share of clones is missing; checked studies link under half to unresolved V genes, and the rest is unexplained. For V, J and clone size, that table is used; D and trimming come from the DNA. This sample gives tens of thousands of clones in total; around half of them show up just once. The ten largest account for roughly 2.6% of the sample.

In this chain, TRBV9 is recombined with TRBJ1-3, with TRBD1 as a weak D call on 6 bases. The receptor was isolated from a middle-aged woman with type 1 diabetes. The sequencing sample was made of Tregs from blood. The sample's cell subset or site label, in plain terms: regulatory CD4+ T cells. CDR3 reads: CASSATGYGNTIYF. The base sequence is TGTGCCAGCAGCGCCACAGGGTACGGAAACACCATATATTTT.